One T cell receptor (beta chain) is described in this entry. Per the authors' pipeline: For nucleated cells, counts were estimated from reference gene primer amplification. Assay: immunoSEQ multiplex PCR; the TCRdb copy retains only in-frame clones and omits some. That table supplies the V and J calls and clone size; D and trimming were determined from the DNA. The sample lists roughly 170,000 clones; 80% to 90% were seen once. Trimming removed 3 bases at V and 0 bases at J, with 9 bases between. Germline CDR1 and CDR2: MNHEY and SMNVEV (reference sequence). The CDR3 runs 15 residues. These data belong to a study of blood T cell repertoires in COVID-19. At the level of the study: Donors in the United States, Italy and Spain gave samples during acute or convalescent COVID-19. The analysed material was cDNA or gDNA that came from T cells, B-cell-depleted T cells, or PBMCs.

The sequencing sample was made of peripheral blood. This TCR was recovered from an older man with active or convalescent COVID-19. The J gene is TRBJ1-5, the V gene TRBV27; no clear D gene. This chain's CDR3 is CASSFIASSNQPQHF. In DNA form, the CDR3 reads TGTGCCAGCAGTTTTATCGCCAGTAGCAATCAGCCCCAGCATTTT.